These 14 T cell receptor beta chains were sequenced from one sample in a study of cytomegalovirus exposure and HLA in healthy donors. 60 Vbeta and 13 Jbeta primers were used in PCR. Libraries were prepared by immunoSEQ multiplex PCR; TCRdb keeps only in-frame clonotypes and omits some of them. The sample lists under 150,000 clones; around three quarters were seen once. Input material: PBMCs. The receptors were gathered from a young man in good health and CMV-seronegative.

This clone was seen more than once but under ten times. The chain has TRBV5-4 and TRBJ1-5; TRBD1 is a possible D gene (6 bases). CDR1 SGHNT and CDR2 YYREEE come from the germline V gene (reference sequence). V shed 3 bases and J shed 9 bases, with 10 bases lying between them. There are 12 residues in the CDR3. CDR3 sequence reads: CASSSRGGPQHF. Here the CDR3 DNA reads TGTGCCAGCAGCTCAAGAGGGGGGCCCCAGCATTTT. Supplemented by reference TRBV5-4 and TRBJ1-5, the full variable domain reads ETGVTQSPTHLIKTRGQQVTLRCSSQSGHNTVSWYQQALGQGPQFIFQYYREEENGRGNFPPRFSGLQFPNYSSELNVNALELDDSALYLCASSSRGGPQHFGDGTRLSIL.

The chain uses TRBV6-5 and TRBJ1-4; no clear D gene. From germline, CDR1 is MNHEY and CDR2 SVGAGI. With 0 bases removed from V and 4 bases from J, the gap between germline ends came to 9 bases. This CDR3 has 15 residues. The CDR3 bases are TGTGCCAGCAGTTACTCCGGCGGCGTTAATGAAAAACTGTTTTTT. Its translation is CASSYSGGVNEKLFF.

DNA for the CDR3: TGTGCCAGCAGTCCGCCTGGACAGGGACGGGGCACTGAAGCTTTCTTT. It translates to CASSPPGQGRGTEAFF. The rearrangement uses TRBV27 and TRBJ1-1; 8 bases agree with TRBD1. Per the germline V gene, CDR1 is MNHEY and CDR2 is SMNVEV (reference sequence). J gave up 4 bases and V 5 bases, and 12 bases lay outside the gene matches. The CDR3 runs to 16 residues.

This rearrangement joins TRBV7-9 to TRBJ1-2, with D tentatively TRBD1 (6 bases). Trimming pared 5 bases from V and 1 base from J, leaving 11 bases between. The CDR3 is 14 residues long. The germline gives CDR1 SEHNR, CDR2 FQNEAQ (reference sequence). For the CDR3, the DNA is TGTGCCAGCAGCCCTCAAGGGGGTAACTATGGCTACACCTTC. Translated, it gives CASSPQGGNYGYTF.

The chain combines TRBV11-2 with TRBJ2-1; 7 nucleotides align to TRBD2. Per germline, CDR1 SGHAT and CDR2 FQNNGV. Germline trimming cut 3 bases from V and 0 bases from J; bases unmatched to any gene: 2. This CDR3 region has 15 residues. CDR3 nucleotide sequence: TGTGCCAGCAGCTTTTTAGCGGGCTCCTACAATGAGCAGTTCTTC. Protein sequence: CASSFLAGSYNEQFF.

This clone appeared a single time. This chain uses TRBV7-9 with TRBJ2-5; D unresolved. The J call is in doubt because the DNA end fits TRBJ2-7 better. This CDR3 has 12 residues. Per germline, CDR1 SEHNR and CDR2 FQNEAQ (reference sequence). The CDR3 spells CASSLAAYEQYF. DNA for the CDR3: TGTGCCAGCAGCCTTGCCGCATACGAGCAGTACTTC.

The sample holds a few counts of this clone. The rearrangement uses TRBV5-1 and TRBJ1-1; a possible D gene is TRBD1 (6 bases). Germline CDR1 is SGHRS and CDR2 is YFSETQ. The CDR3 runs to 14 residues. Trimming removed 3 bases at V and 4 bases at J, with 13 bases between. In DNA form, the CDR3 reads TGCGCCAGCAGCTCCAGGGGTGAGAGCACTGAAGCTTTCTTT. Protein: CASSSRGESTEAFF.

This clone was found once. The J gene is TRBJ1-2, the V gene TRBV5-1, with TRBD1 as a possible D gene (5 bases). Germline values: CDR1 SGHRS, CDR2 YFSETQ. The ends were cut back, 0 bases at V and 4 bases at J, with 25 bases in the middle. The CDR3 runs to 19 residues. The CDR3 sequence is CASSLETGLSPRGAYGYTF. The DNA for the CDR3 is TGCGCCAGCAGCTTGGAAACGGGACTCAGCCCTCGAGGGGCCTATGGCTACACCTTC.

Here the CDR3 DNA reads TGTGCCAGCACCGAGGGATATTATGGCTACACCTTC. Its protein product is CASTEGYYGYTF. V gene TRBV28 combines with J gene TRBJ1-2; D is unclear. V was pared by 7 bases and J by 5 bases, with 11 bases between. Germline loops: CDR1 MDHEN, CDR2 SYDVKM. The CDR3 sequence is 12 residues long.

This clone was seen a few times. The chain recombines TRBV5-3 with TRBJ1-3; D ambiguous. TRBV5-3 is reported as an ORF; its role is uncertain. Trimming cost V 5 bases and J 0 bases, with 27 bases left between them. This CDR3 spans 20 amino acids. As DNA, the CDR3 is TGTGCCAGAAGGAATATTGGGCTCAGGTTCTACCCTCACTCTGGAAACACCATATATTTT. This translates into CARRNIGLRFYPHSGNTIYF.

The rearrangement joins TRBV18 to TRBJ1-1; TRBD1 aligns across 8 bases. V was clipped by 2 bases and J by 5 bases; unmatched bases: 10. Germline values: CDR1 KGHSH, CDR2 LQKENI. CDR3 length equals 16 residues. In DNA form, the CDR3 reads TGTGCCAGCTCACCAGGCGGGACAGGCGGGTGGACTGAAGCTTTCTTT. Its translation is CASSPGGTGGWTEAFF.

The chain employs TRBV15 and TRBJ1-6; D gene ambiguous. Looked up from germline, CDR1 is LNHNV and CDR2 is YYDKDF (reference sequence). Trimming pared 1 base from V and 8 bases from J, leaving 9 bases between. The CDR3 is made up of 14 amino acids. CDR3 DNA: TGTGCCACCAGCAGAGGAAACCGGGATTCACCCCTCCACTTT. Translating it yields CATSRGNRDSPLHF.

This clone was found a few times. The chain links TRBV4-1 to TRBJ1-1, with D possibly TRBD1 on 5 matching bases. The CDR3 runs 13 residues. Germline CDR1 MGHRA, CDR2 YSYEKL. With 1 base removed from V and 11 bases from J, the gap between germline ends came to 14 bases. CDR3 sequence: CASSQGGPEVAFF. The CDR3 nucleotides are TGCGCCAGCAGCCAAGGGGGCCCAGAAGTGGCTTTCTTT.

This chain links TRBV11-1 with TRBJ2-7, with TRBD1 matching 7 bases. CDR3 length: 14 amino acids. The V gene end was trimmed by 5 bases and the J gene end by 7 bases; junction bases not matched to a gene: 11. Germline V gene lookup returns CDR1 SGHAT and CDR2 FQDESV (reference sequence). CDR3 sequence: CASSLDRDRGEQYV. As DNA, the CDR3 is TGTGCCAGCAGCCTTGACCGGGACAGAGGGGAGCAGTACGTC.